Sequencing of this TCR beta chain was carried out in a study of T cells in Graves' hyperthyroidism and ophthalmopathy. On this clonotype itself: Its antigen is undetermined.

The CDR3 sequence is 14 residues long. Germline loops: CDR1 SNHLY, CDR2 FYNNEI. V was clipped by 7 bases and J by 4 bases; unmatched bases: 7. RNA transcripts yielded amplified TCR beta CDR3 regions. HTBI primers were used for first-round RT-PCR of the TCR CDR3. TCRdb redid the calling of the multiplex PCR reads with MiXCR, one entry per CDR3 protein. The sample consists of a few hundred thousand distinct CDR3 sequences, around 45% of them appearing once. Study-wide findings and caveats: Expanded thyroid clonotypes (above 0.001) were mostly also found in blood.

Stable Graves' hyperthyroidism meant no ophthalmopathy progression within 18 months. The patients, who ranged from 18 to 65 in age, presented with newly diagnosed hyperthyroidism lasting under 2 months. This sequence was found in a woman between 18 and 29 years old with Graves' hyperthyroidism. The rearrangement uses TRBV2 and TRBJ1-5; 7 bases fit TRBD1. Sequencing used peripheral blood or thyroid tissue (not recorded which). Here the CDR3 reads CASTRGQRNQPQHF. In DNA form, the CDR3 reads TGTGCCAGCACCCGGGGACAGCGAAATCAGCCCCAGCATTTT.